One sample yielded the 31 T cell receptor beta chains listed below, sequenced in a study of long-term antiretroviral therapy in people with HIV. Samples were assayed with immunoSEQ v3.0 at survey level. The assay was immunoSEQ multiplex PCR, and TCRdb's table has in-frame clones only and misses some. Seen here are over 20,000 clones, about four fifths observed once, and the top ten hold less than 25%. The source was unsorted PBMCs, collected 0.4 years after starting antiretroviral therapy. These TCRs come from a man over 45 with HIV.

V and J are TRBV5-6 and TRBJ2-5; 7 bases fit TRBD2. Per the germline V gene, CDR1 is SGHDT and CDR2 is YYEEEE. The CDR3 spans 15 residues. V lost 3 bases to trimming and J lost 2 bases; unmatched junction nucleotides: 7. In DNA, the CDR3 is TGTGCCAGCAGCTCCCGGGACTACCAACAAGAGACCCAGTACTTC. Protein sequence: CASSSRDYQQETQYF.

This clone has a single count. The chain links TRBV6-5 to TRBJ2-4; tentatively, D is TRBD1 or TRBD2 (5 bases each). CDR1 and CDR2 (germline): MNHEY, SVGAGI. The V end was cut by 0 bases, the J end by 1 base, with 7 bases between. This CDR3 comprises 15 residues. CDR3 in amino acids: CASSYSEGAKNIQYF. In DNA, the CDR3 is TGTGCCAGCAGTTACTCTGAGGGGGCCAAAAACATTCAGTACTTC.

The V call is TRBV4-1, the J call TRBJ1-6; no reliable D call. This CDR3 has 16 residues. Germline CDR1 and CDR2: MGHRA and YSYEKL. V was cut by 1 base and J by 4 bases, with 11 bases left in between. The CDR3: CASSQATTLYNSPLHF. The CDR3 coding sequence is TGCGCCAGCAGCCAAGCTACAACTCTTTATAATTCACCCCTCCACTTT.

This clone has only a few counts. The gene calls are TRBV4-1 and TRBJ1-6; 7 bases match TRBD1. J gave up 2 bases and V 0 bases, and 1 base lay outside the gene matches. Germline CDR1 reads MGHRA; CDR2 reads YSYEKL. This CDR3 is built from 16 residues. The CDR3: CASSQEGQAYNSPLHF. CDR3 bases: TGCGCCAGCAGCCAAGAAGGACAGGCCTATAATTCACCCCTCCACTTT.

CDR3 nucleotides: TGTGCCAGTAGTCTCAGGGAAGGGGGTAATCAGCCCCAGCATTTT. It codes for CASSLREGGNQPQHF. The rearrangement joins TRBV19 to TRBJ1-5, with a weak D call TRBD1 (6 bases). Germline V CDR1 and CDR2: LNHDA, SQIVND (reference sequence). This CDR3 has 15 amino acids. V shed 5 bases and J shed 4 bases, with 15 bases lying between them.

The V and J genes are TRBV9 and TRBJ2-2; D call uncertain. V was clipped by 8 bases and J by 1 base, with 9 bases between them. CDR3 length: 13 amino acids. The germline V gene encodes CDR1 SGDLS and CDR2 YYNGEE. The CDR3 sequence: CASGSRNTGELFF. The CDR3, as DNA: TGTGCCAGTGGCAGCAGGAACACCGGGGAGCTGTTTTTT.

V is TRBV27 and J is TRBJ2-2; 10 positions agree with TRBD2. Germline V gives CDR1 MNHEY, CDR2 SMNVEV (reference sequence). Trimming cost V 5 bases and J 8 bases; bases outside gene matches: 11. The length of the CDR3 is 16 residues. The CDR3: CASSLSGGARTGELFF. Here the CDR3 DNA reads TGTGCCAGCAGTCTCAGCGGGGGGGCCAGAACTGGGGAGCTGTTTTTT.

The chain uses TRBV5-1 and TRBJ1-5; D gene unclear. The CDR3 has 14 residues. Germline loops: CDR1 SGHRS, CDR2 YFSETQ. V was cut by 0 bases and J by 5 bases, with 9 bases left in between. The CDR3 nucleotides read TGCGCCAGCAGCTTGGGCGGCAGGTATCAGCCCCAGCATTTT. Translated: CASSLGGRYQPQHF.

The chain employs TRBV7-2 and TRBJ1-1; tentatively, D is TRBD1 (5 bases). The length of the CDR3 is 15 residues. Trimming cost V 4 bases and J 3 bases, with 15 bases left between them. The germline V gene has CDR1 SGHTA and CDR2 FQGNSA. The CDR3 DNA sequence: TGTGCCAGCAGCTCCCCATCGGGACGACACACTGAAGCTTTCTTT. It specifies CASSSPSGRHTEAFF.

This rearrangement joins TRBV5-4 to TRBJ2-7; 7 bases fit TRBD1. The CDR3 length is 15 residues. CDR1 and CDR2 from the germline V gene are SGHNT and YYREEE (reference sequence). J gave up 6 bases and V 3 bases, and 12 bases lay outside the gene matches. The CDR3 spells CASSSHRTGLLEQYF. CDR3 coding DNA: TGTGCCAGCAGCTCCCATAGGACAGGTCTACTCGAGCAGTACTTC.

This chain connects TRBV6-6 to TRBJ2-5; unclear D gene. From germline, CDR1 is MNHNY and CDR2 SVGAGI (reference sequence). Between the trimmed V and J ends, which lost 4 bases and 5 bases, there was a span of 14 bases. CDR3 size: 14 residues. DNA of the CDR3: TGTGCCAGCAGTTCCACCCCCCCTCCGGAGACCCAGTACTTC. This encodes CASSSTPPPETQYF.

The J gene is TRBJ1-5, the V gene TRBV19; tentative D call: TRBD1 (6 bases). The ends were cut back, 8 bases at V and 2 bases at J, with 22 bases in the middle. CDR3 size: 17 residues. Looked up from germline, CDR1 is LNHDA and CDR2 is SQIVND (reference sequence). CDR3 in DNA: TGTGCCAGTTCAACCCGGGGGGGCGGAAAGGGCAATCAGCCCCAGCATTTT. Translated, it gives CASSTRGGGKGNQPQHF.

The genes are TRBV30 and TRBJ1-6; D is unclear. The germline CDR1 and CDR2 sequences are GTSNPN and SVGIG (reference sequence). With 0 bases removed from V and 6 bases from J, the gap between germline ends came to 9 bases. The CDR3 consists of 14 residues. CDR3 sequence reads: CAWSVPQSNSPLHF. The CDR3 coding sequence is TGTGCCTGGAGTGTACCACAGAGTAATTCACCCCTCCACTTT.

The V call is TRBV6-5, the J call TRBJ2-7, with 12 bases lining up with TRBD2. The CDR3 extends over 15 amino acids. V was pared by 7 bases and J by 2 bases, with 6 bases of the junction left unmatched. CDR1 is MNHEY, CDR2 SVGAGI, per germline. This CDR3 reads CASKSASGGAYEQYF. The DNA for the CDR3 is TGTGCCAGCAAATCCGCTAGCGGGGGGGCCTACGAGCAGTACTTC.

The gene calls are TRBV6-5 and TRBJ2-1, with 9 positions matching TRBD1. Germline loops: CDR1 MNHEY, CDR2 SVGAGI. This CDR3 contains 14 residues. V was clipped by 4 bases and J by 7 bases; unmatched bases: 5. The CDR3 nucleotides read TGTGCCAGCAGTTGGGACAGGGCGGTAAATGAGCAGTTCTTC. Protein: CASSWDRAVNEQFF.

This clone was picked up a small number of times. V is TRBV5-6 and J is TRBJ1-2; D unclear. The ends were cut back, 0 bases at V and 5 bases at J, with 8 bases in the middle. This CDR3 contains 13 residues. Germline lookup yields CDR1 SGHDT and CDR2 YYEEEE. The CDR3 DNA sequence: TGTGCCAGCAGCTTGGGGCGGGGTTATGGCTACACCTTC. It specifies CASSLGRGYGYTF.

V and J are TRBV5-6 and TRBJ1-2, with no clear D. Germline assignment: CDR1 SGHDT and CDR2 YYEEEE. V lost 2 bases, J lost 2 bases, and 7 bases lay in between. The length of the CDR3 is 13 residues. The CDR3 loop reads CASSFMGNYGYTF. The CDR3 DNA sequence: TGTGCCAGCAGCTTCATGGGGAACTATGGCTACACCTTC.

This clone appeared once. The chain uses TRBV9 and TRBJ2-1; D remains unclear. V lost 0 bases and J 7 bases, leaving 14 bases between the germline ends. The CDR3 extends over 15 amino acids. Germline CDR1 SGDLS, CDR2 YYNGEE. The CDR3, as DNA: TGTGCCAGCAGCGTAGATCCCCTATTTACAAATGAGCAGTTCTTC. Its protein is CASSVDPLFTNEQFF.

This chain joins TRBV7-9 and TRBJ2-3, with D perhaps TRBD1 (6 bases). Germline CDR1 is SEHNR and CDR2 is FQNEAQ (reference sequence). This CDR3 contains 15 residues. The germline V and J ends were trimmed by 8 bases and 2 bases, with 17 bases remaining between them. The CDR3 sequence: CASLSTGNLTDTQYF. CDR3 coding DNA: TGTGCCAGCCTATCTACAGGGAATCTCACAGATACGCAGTATTTT.

The chain carries TRBV25-1 and TRBJ2-5, with 9 bases matching TRBD1. Germline V lookup: CDR1 MGHDK, CDR2 SYGVNS. CDR3 length: 15 amino acids. V shed 7 bases and J 5 bases; nucleotides not matched to a gene: 11. The CDR3, as DNA: TGTGCCAGCACACCGGACAGGGGAATCGGCGAGACCCAGTACTTC. This gives the protein CASTPDRGIGETQYF.

This clone was recorded a few times. The rearrangement uses TRBV15 and TRBJ1-1; 7 positions agree with TRBD1. The germline V gene encodes CDR1 LNHNV and CDR2 YYDKDF (reference sequence). The J segment lost 7 bases and the V segment lost 8 bases, leaving 16 bases of the junction unmatched. CDR3 length: 15 residues. The CDR3 reads CATRPRIDRDHEAFF. CDR3 sequence (DNA): TGTGCCACCCGCCCCCGGATCGACAGGGACCATGAAGCTTTCTTT. Together with reference TRBV15 and TRBJ1-1, the CDR3 gives the full variable domain: DAMVIQNPRYQVTQFGKPVTLSCSQTLNHNVMYWYQQKSSQAPKLLFHYYDKDFNNEADTPDNFQSRRPNTSFCFLDIRSPGLGDTAMYLCATRPRIDRDHEAFFGQGTRLTVV.

The gene calls are TRBV9 and TRBJ1-2; D is perhaps TRBD1 (5 bases). This CDR3 region has 15 residues. Germline V gene lookup returns CDR1 SGDLS and CDR2 YYNGEE. The germline V and J ends were trimmed by 3 bases and 2 bases, with 14 bases remaining between them. The DNA of the CDR3 is TGTGCCAGCAGCGAGGCGGGGGGGTTGAACTATGGCTACACCTTC. Its protein product is CASSEAGGLNYGYTF.

This chain joins TRBV9 and TRBJ1-3; possible D gene TRBD1, 5 bases. This CDR3 region has 15 residues. Trimming cost V 0 bases and J 0 bases, with 7 bases left between them. The germline V gene encodes CDR1 SGDLS and CDR2 YYNGEE. CDR3: CASSVEGSSGNTIYF. CDR3 DNA sequence: TGTGCCAGCAGCGTAGAGGGGAGCTCTGGAAACACCATATATTTT. The full variable domain, in which reference TRBV9 and TRBJ1-3 provide the parts outside the CDR3, is DSGVTQTPKHLITATGQRVTLRCSPRSGDLSVYWYQQSLDQGLQFLIQYYNGEERAKGNILERFSAQQFPDLHSELNLSSLELGDSALYFCASSVEGSSGNTIYFGEGSWLTVV.

The gene calls are TRBV28 and TRBJ2-3; 7 nucleotides align to TRBD2. Germline lookup yields CDR1 MDHEN and CDR2 SYDVKM. The CDR3 loop spans 16 amino acids. The trim removed 4 bases at V and 4 bases at J, leaving 11 bases unmatched. CDR3 in DNA: TGTGCCAGCAGTTCCGGGACTAACTATGGCGCAGATACGCAGTATTTT. This codes for CASSSGTNYGADTQYF.

The rearrangement links TRBV5-1 to TRBJ1-1, with D tentatively TRBD1 (6 bases). CDR1 and CDR2 (germline): SGHRS, YFSETQ. The V gene lost 4 bases and the J gene lost 1 base, with 8 bases spanning the gap. The CDR3 runs 13 residues. CDR3 protein: CASSTTGNTEAFF. CDR3 coding DNA: TGCGCCAGCAGCACGACAGGGAACACTGAAGCTTTCTTT.

The chain combines TRBV18 with TRBJ1-6; D remains unclear. This CDR3 is 13 amino acids long. V lost 2 bases and J 8 bases, leaving 7 bases between the germline ends. Germline lookup yields CDR1 KGHSH and CDR2 LQKENI. CDR3 DNA sequence: TGTGCCAGCTCACCATCCCGGGATTCACCCCTCCACTTT. It is translated as CASSPSRDSPLHF.

This clone showed up just once. The CDR3 DNA follows: TGCAGCGTTGCTAGTGGGGGTGCAGATACGCAGTATTTT. Protein: CSVASGGADTQYF. The chain recombines TRBV29-1 with TRBJ2-3; D is possibly TRBD1 or TRBD2 (5 bases each). V was shortened by 4 bases and J by 4 bases, with 12 bases between the two germline ends. The CDR3 runs 13 residues. Looked up from germline, CDR1 is SQVTM and CDR2 is ANQGSEA.

The rearrangement uses TRBV6-5 and TRBJ1-6; 10 nucleotides align to TRBD1. CDR1 is MNHEY, CDR2 SVGAGI, per germline. This CDR3 contains 14 residues. Trimming at V came to 5 bases and at J to 9 bases, leaving 4 bases not matched to a gene. CDR3 sequence: CASSVGQGVSPLHF. The DNA for the CDR3 is TGTGCCAGCAGTGTAGGACAGGGGGTTTCACCCCTCCACTTT.

The chain carries TRBV5-8 and TRBJ1-2, with TRBD1 identical over 9 bases. V shed 1 base, J shed 4 bases, and the junction held 8 bases outside the gene matches. The CDR3 has 16 residues. Looked up from germline, CDR1 is SGHTS and CDR2 is YDEGEE. The CDR3 protein is CASSLIRQGEIYGYTF. The CDR3 DNA follows: TGTGCCAGCAGCTTGATTCGACAGGGGGAAATCTATGGCTACACCTTC. The full variable domain, its missing parts supplied by reference TRBV5-8 and TRBJ1-2, is EAGVTQSPTHLIKTRGQQATLRCSPISGHTSVYWYQQALGLGLQFLLWYDEGEERNRGNFPPRFSGRQFPNYSSELNVNALELEDSALYLCASSLIRQGEIYGYTFGSGTRLTVV.

The chain recombines TRBV2 with TRBJ1-5; D ambiguous. The CDR3 spans 12 residues. Germline V CDR1 and CDR2: SNHLY, FYNNEI. Trimming removed 6 bases from V and 6 bases from J, with 9 bases in between. CDR3 sequence: CASRLMSQPQHF. The CDR3 DNA is TGTGCCAGCAGACTAATGAGTCAGCCCCAGCATTTT.

The V and J genes are TRBV4-3 and TRBJ1-3; 7 bases agree with TRBD1. Per germline, CDR1 LGHNA and CDR2 YSLEER. J was trimmed by 4 bases and V by 4 bases; bases with no gene match: 10. CDR3 length equals 16 residues. The DNA for the CDR3 is TGCGCCAGCAGCCCCCAGGCAGGGGGGAACGGAAACACCATATATTTT. It yields the protein CASSPQAGGNGNTIYF.